The 20 T cell receptor beta chains below all came from one sample that was sequenced in a study of cytomegalovirus exposure and HLA in healthy donors. Both 60 Vbeta primers and 13 Jbeta primers went into the PCR. Measured with immunoSEQ multiplex PCR; TCRdb has only the in-frame clones, and not every one. The table lists over 50,000 clones. What was sequenced was PBMCs. The receptor set was obtained from a man in his fifties in good health and CMV-seropositive.

The gene calls are TRBV5-1 and TRBJ1-1, with 8 bases identical to TRBD1. This CDR3 is 13 amino acids long. The germline CDR1 and CDR2 sequences are SGHRS and YFSETQ. After removal of 4 bases from V and 11 bases from J, the junction contained 10 bases not matched to a gene. CDR3 protein: CASSPGQGVMAFF. In nucleotides, the CDR3 is TGCGCCAGCAGCCCCGGACAGGGAGTGATGGCTTTCTTT. The entire variable domain, with the rest obtained from reference TRBV5-1 and TRBJ1-1, is as follows: KAGVTQTPRYLIKTRGQQVTLSCSPISGHRSVSWYQQTPGQGLQFLFEYFSETQRNKGNFPGRFSGRQFSNSRSEMNVSTLELGDSALYLCASSPGQGVMAFFGQGTRLTVV.

This chain uses TRBV29-1 with TRBJ2-3; tentatively, D is TRBD2 (5 bases). V lost 0 bases to trimming and J lost 5 bases, with 24 bases between them. This CDR3 contains 18 residues. The germline CDR1 and CDR2 sequences are SQVTM and ANQGSEA. CDR3 residues: CSVEESALRRGRGDTQYF. The CDR3 DNA follows: TGCAGCGTTGAAGAGAGCGCTCTGCGCCGGGGTCGGGGAGATACGCAGTATTTT.

The rearrangement joins TRBV5-1 to TRBJ2-1, with TRBD2 identical over 12 bases. Germline CDR1 and CDR2: SGHRS and YFSETQ. With 4 bases clipped from V and 7 bases from J, the junction kept 9 bases outside the gene matches. The CDR3 has 16 residues. The CDR3 nucleotides are TGCGCCAGCAGCCCGACTAGCGGGGGCTCGGGGAATGAGCAGTTCTTC. The encoded protein is CASSPTSGGSGNEQFF.

The chain has TRBV6-6 and TRBJ2-2; D is possibly TRBD2 (5 bases). Looked up from germline, CDR1 is MNHNY and CDR2 is SVGAGI (reference sequence). Deletions cut 3 bases from V and 1 base from J, with 9 bases between. CDR3 length: 15 amino acids. In nucleotides, the CDR3 is TGTGCCAGCAGTTATGTCCGGGGGAACACCGGGGAGCTGTTTTTT. Translated, it gives CASSYVRGNTGELFF.

The chain employs TRBV20-1 and TRBJ1-2; D is undetermined. Trimming shortened V by 1 base and J by 8 bases, and 8 bases separated the two germline ends. Germline loops: CDR1 DFQATT, CDR2 SNEGSKA (reference sequence). CDR3 length: 11 amino acids. CDR3 protein: CSARGGLGYTF. DNA of the CDR3: TGCAGTGCTAGAGGAGGGTTGGGCTACACCTTC.

The J gene is TRBJ1-1, the V gene TRBV4-3; the D gene is possibly TRBD1 (5 bases). The CDR3 has 14 residues. V was trimmed by 0 bases and J by 6 bases, leaving 11 bases between them. Germline CDR1 and CDR2: LGHNA and YSLEER. The CDR3 coding sequence is TGCGCCAGCAGCCAAGATACAAAGGGGCCTGAAGCTTTCTTT. Its translation is CASSQDTKGPEAFF.

The chain couples TRBV6-5 to TRBJ2-7; unclear D gene. This CDR3 spans 13 amino acids. Trimming removed 6 bases at V and 5 bases at J, with 14 bases between. CDR1 is MNHEY and CDR2 is SVGAGI in the germline V gene. The CDR3 DNA is TGTGCCAGCAGCCTTCCAGGTTCCCACGAGCAGTACTTC. It encodes CASSLPGSHEQYF.

The chain couples TRBV28 to TRBJ1-1; 7 bases align to TRBD1. This CDR3 contains 15 residues. CDR1 and CDR2 (germline): MDHEN, SYDVKM. V lost 4 bases, J lost 2 bases, and 7 bases stayed unmatched. In DNA form, the CDR3 reads TGTGCCAGCAGTTCCCTGACAGGGTTAAACACTGAAGCTTTCTTT. It translates to CASSSLTGLNTEAFF. The variable domain in full, with the rest retrieved from reference TRBV28 and TRBJ1-1, is DVKVTQSSRYLVKRTGEKVFLECVQDMDHENMFWYRQDPGLGLRLIYFSYDVKMKEKGDIPEGYSVSREKKERFSLILESASTNQTSMYLCASSSLTGLNTEAFFGQGTRLTVV.

The chain combines TRBV18 with TRBJ2-3; 8 positions agree with TRBD1. Germline-derived CDR1 and CDR2 are KGHSH and LQKENI. The ends lost 1 base at V and 6 bases at J; junction bases unmatched: 6. The CDR3 length is 15 residues. DNA for the CDR3: TGTGCCAGCTCACCACGGGGACAGGTGGGCGATACGCAGTATTTT. Encoded protein: CASSPRGQVGDTQYF. Drawing the rest from reference TRBV18 and TRBJ2-3, the complete variable domain is NAGVMQNPRHLVRRRGQEARLRCSPMKGHSHVYWYRQLPEEGLKFMVYLQKENIIDESGMPKERFSAEFPKEGPSILRIQQVVRGDSAAYFCASSPRGQVGDTQYFGPGTRLTVL.

The rearrangement joins TRBV2 to TRBJ2-2; 10 bases align to TRBD2. The CDR3 extends over 16 amino acids. The V and J ends lost 1 base and 7 bases, in that order; junction bases with no gene match: 6. The V gene's germline CDR1 is SNHLY and CDR2 FYNNEI. CDR3 sequence (DNA): TGTGCCAGCAGTGAAGGGCTAGCGGGGGAGATCGGGGAGCTGTTTTTT. Protein product: CASSEGLAGEIGELFF.

V is TRBV7-2 and J is TRBJ2-5; possibly TRBD2 for D (5 bases). CDR1 is SGHTA, CDR2 FQGNSA, per germline. The CDR3 loop spans 16 amino acids. The V and J ends lost 0 bases and 5 bases respectively, with 16 bases between them. The CDR3 bases are TGTGCCAGCAGCTTAGCGGCGGGCTACGTAGGGGAGACCCAGTACTTC. It specifies CASSLAAGYVGETQYF.

This chain links TRBV4-1 with TRBJ1-1, with 7 positions matching TRBD1. The CDR3 loop spans 17 amino acids. The trim removed 2 bases at V and 2 bases at J, leaving 11 bases unmatched. CDR1 is MGHRA, CDR2 YSYEKL, per germline. Here the CDR3 reads CASSQSPGGRRNTEAFF. The CDR3 DNA reads as TGCGCCAGCAGCCAATCACCAGGGGGGCGACGAAACACTGAAGCTTTCTTT.

This chain uses TRBV2 with TRBJ2-7, with TRBD1 identical over 10 bases. CDR3 length: 14 residues. CDR1 SNHLY and CDR2 FYNNEI come from the germline V gene. The junction had 4 bases not matched to a gene; V was cut back by 4 bases and J by 4 bases. CDR3: CASSVDRGGYEQYF. The CDR3 region has the DNA TGTGCCAGCAGTGTGGACAGGGGGGGTTACGAGCAGTACTTC. The full variable domain, with the rest looked up from reference TRBV2 and TRBJ2-7, is EPEVTQTPSHQVTQMGQEVILRCVPISNHLYFYWYRQILGQKVEFLVSFYNNEISEKSEIFDDQFSVERPDGSNFTLKIRSTKLEDSAMYFCASSVDRGGYEQYFGPGTRLTVT.

This rearrangement joins TRBV19 to TRBJ2-1, with D tentatively TRBD1 (6 bases). Trimming took off 7 bases at V and 4 bases at J, with 14 bases between the two ends. Germline assignment: CDR1 LNHDA and CDR2 SQIVND (reference sequence). This CDR3 comprises 14 residues. CDR3 nucleotide sequence: TGTGCCAGTAAGGGGGTTGGGGAGTACAATGAGCAGTTCTTC. Encoded protein: CASKGVGEYNEQFF.

About this clone: This sample includes further DNA sequences coding for the same CDR3. The chain employs TRBV18 and TRBJ1-5; TRBD1 matches 8 bases. V dropped 4 bases and J dropped 5; count of bases not matched to a gene: 1. The CDR3 has 13 amino acids. Germline CDR1 is KGHSH and CDR2 is LQKENI. This CDR3 is CASSLDRDQPQHF. CDR3 DNA: TGTGCCAGCTCACTGGACAGGGATCAGCCCCAGCATTTT.

The gene calls are TRBV9 and TRBJ2-1; TRBD2 matches 14 bases. The length of the CDR3 is 16 residues. With V trimmed by 3 bases and J by 6 bases, 5 bases remained unmatched. CDR1 SGDLS and CDR2 YYNGEE come from the germline V gene. For the CDR3, the DNA is TGTGCCAGCAGCGGACTAGCGGGGGGGCCTCGCAATGAGCAGTTCTTC. It encodes CASSGLAGGPRNEQFF.

The chain carries TRBV28 and TRBJ1-1, with D unresolved. From germline, CDR1 is MDHEN and CDR2 SYDVKM. The CDR3 sequence is 15 residues long. V lost 5 bases to trimming and J lost 1 base, with 14 bases between them. CDR3 region: CASSPPRLPNTEAFF. In DNA, the CDR3 is TGTGCCAGCAGTCCCCCCCGACTTCCGAACACTGAAGCTTTCTTT.

This chain uses TRBV13 with TRBJ2-7; the match to TRBD2 covers 11 bases. The CDR3 totals 17 residues. V gave up 5 bases and J gave up 6 bases; unmatched junction bases: 15. Germline lookup yields CDR1 PRHDT and CDR2 FYEKMQ (reference sequence). CDR3 region: CASSPTRPGTSGPEQYF. The CDR3 bases are TGTGCCAGCAGCCCAACCCGGCCCGGGACTAGCGGACCCGAGCAGTACTTC.

The chain links TRBV29-1 to TRBJ1-2, with TRBD1 as a possible D gene (5 bases). From germline, CDR1 is SQVTM and CDR2 ANQGSEA. The CDR3 consists of 13 residues. V lost 6 bases, J lost 0 bases, and 11 bases lay in between. The CDR3 is CSVSWGSNYGYTF. In DNA form, the CDR3 reads TGCAGCGTCTCCTGGGGCTCTAACTATGGCTACACCTTC.

J is TRBJ2-2 and V is TRBV27; TRBD1 matches at 8 bases. Germline V gene data show CDR1 as MNHEY and CDR2 as SMNVEV (reference sequence). The V and J ends lost 0 bases and 1 base, in that order; junction bases with no gene match: 4. This CDR3 contains 17 residues. The CDR3 region has the DNA TGTGCCAGCAGTTTATCGCGGACAGGGAGGAACACCGGGGAGCTGTTTTTT. This translates into CASSLSRTGRNTGELFF.